The clone carrying this T cell receptor beta chain has more than one count but fewer than ten. Method: immunoSEQ multiplex PCR; TCRdb's copy keeps in-frame clones and lacks some. The sample lists 130,000 or so clones, roughly 92% occurring once. This sample was taken from a study of control samples from healthy donors and cancer patients. This receptor was identified in a man aged 18 to 30 in good health. Sequenced sample: blood.

The CDR3, as DNA: TGTGCCAGCACTGGACAGACACTGAACACTGAAGCTTTCTTT. Translation: CASTGQTLNTEAFF. The genes are TRBV18 and TRBJ1-1; a weak D match, TRBD1 (6 bases). This CDR3 has 14 residues. The ends were cut back, 8 bases at V and 0 bases at J, with 13 bases in the middle. Germline CDR1 reads KGHSH; CDR2 reads LQKENI.